This T cell receptor (beta chain) is drawn from a study of somatic mutations in cytotoxic T cells in rheumatoid arthritis. Broader study findings: In about an eighth of the roughly 60 patients, the largest CD8+ clone exceeded 20% of CD8+ cells. Unknown were the antigen targets of the expanded CD8+ clones. Rheumatoid arthritis patients showed CD8+ clonality increasing with age, unlike healthy controls.

Trimming stripped 6 bases from V and 9 bases from J, with 18 bases between. The V gene's germline CDR1 is MNHEY and CDR2 SMNVEV (reference sequence). This CDR3 is 14 amino acids long. As regards this clone: Antigen specificity is unknown.

Data came from immunoSEQ multiplex PCR; TCRdb stores just in-frame clones and leaves some out. The table lists roughly 20,000 clones, about 83% of them singletons. This rearrangement joins TRBV27 to TRBJ2-1; D ambiguous. Sequencing was done on a sample of CD8+ T cells sorted from blood. This sequence was found in an adult with rheumatoid arthritis. Here the CDR3 reads CASRPNGLWVEQFF. As DNA, the CDR3 is TGTGCCAGCAGACCGAACGGGCTTTGGGTTGAGCAGTTCTTC.